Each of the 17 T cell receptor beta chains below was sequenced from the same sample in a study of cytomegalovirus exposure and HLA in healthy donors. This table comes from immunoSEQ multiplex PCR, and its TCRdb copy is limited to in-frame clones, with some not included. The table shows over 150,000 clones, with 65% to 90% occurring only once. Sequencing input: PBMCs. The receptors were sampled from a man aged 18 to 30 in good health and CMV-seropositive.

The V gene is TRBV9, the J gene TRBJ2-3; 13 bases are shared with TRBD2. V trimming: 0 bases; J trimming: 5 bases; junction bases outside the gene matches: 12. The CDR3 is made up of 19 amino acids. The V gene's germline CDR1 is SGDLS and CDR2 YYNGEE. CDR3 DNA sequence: TGTGCCAGCAGCGTAGCTACTAGGACTAGCGGGAGATTACAAGATACGCAGTATTTT. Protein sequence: CASSVATRTSGRLQDTQYF. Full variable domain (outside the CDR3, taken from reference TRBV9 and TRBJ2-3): DSGVTQTPKHLITATGQRVTLRCSPRSGDLSVYWYQQSLDQGLQFLIQYYNGEERAKGNILERFSAQQFPDLHSELNLSSLELGDSALYFCASSVATRTSGRLQDTQYFGPGTRLTVL.

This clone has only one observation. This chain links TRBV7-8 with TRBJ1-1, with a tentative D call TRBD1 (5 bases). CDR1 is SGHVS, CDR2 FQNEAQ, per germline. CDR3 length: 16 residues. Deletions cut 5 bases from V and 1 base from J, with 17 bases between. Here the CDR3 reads CASSPGRDGGNTEAFF. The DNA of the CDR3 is TGTGCCAGCAGCCCAGGTCGTGACGGGGGGAACACTGAAGCTTTCTTT.

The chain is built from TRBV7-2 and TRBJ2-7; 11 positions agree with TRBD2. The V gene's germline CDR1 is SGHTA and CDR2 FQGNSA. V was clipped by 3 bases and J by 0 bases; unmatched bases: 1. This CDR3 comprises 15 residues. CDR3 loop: CASSFGLAGSYEQYF. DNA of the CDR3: TGTGCCAGCAGCTTCGGACTAGCGGGCTCCTACGAGCAGTACTTC.

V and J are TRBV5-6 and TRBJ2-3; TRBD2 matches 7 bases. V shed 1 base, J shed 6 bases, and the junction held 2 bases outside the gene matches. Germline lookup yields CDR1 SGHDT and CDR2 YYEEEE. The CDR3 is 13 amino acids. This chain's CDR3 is CASSLWEGDTQYF. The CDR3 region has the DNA TGTGCCAGCAGCTTGTGGGAGGGGGATACGCAGTATTTT.

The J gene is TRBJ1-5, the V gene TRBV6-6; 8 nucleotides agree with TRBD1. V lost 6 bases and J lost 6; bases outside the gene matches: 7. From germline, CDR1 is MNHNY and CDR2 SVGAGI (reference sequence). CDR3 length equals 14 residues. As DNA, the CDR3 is TGTGCCAGCAGCCCCGACAGGGGATCTCAGCCCCAGCATTTT. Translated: CASSPDRGSQPQHF.

The CDR3 DNA sequence: TGTGCCAGCAGCGCGTCTTCCGGGACTATCTACAATGAGCAGTTCTTC. Its protein product is CASSASSGTIYNEQFF. The chain combines TRBV9 with TRBJ2-1, with 7 nucleotides matching TRBD2. The trim removed 3 bases at V and 3 bases at J, leaving 9 bases unmatched. CDR1 is SGDLS and CDR2 is YYNGEE in the germline V gene. The CDR3 has 16 residues.

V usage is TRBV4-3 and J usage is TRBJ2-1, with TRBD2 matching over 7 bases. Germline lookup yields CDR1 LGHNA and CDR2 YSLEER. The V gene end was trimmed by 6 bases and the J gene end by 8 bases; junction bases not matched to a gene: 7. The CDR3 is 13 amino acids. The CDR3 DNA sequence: TGCGCCAGCAGTTCGAGGGGAGGGGATGAGCAGTTCTTC. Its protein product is CASSSRGGDEQFF.

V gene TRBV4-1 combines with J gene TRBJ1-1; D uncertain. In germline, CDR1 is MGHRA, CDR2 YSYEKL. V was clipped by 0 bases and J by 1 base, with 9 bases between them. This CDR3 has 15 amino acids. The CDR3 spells CASSQDGRQNTEAFF. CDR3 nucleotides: TGCGCCAGCAGCCAAGATGGCAGACAGAACACTGAAGCTTTCTTT.

CDR3 in DNA: TGTGCCAGCAGCTTGGTGACAGGGTACAATGAGCAGTTCTTC. This gives the protein CASSLVTGYNEQFF. The rearrangement links TRBV5-6 to TRBJ2-1; 7 bases align to TRBD1. CDR3 length: 14 residues. The trim removed 0 bases at V and 4 bases at J, leaving 1 base unmatched. Germline CDR1 is SGHDT and CDR2 is YYEEEE.

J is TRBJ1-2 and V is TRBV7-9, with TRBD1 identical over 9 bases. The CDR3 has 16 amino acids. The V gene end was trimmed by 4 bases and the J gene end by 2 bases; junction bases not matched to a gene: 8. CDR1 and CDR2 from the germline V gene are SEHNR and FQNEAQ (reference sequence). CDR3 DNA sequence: TGTGCCAGCAGCTCTCCGACAGGGGGGTTCAACTATGGCTACACCTTC. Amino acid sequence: CASSSPTGGFNYGYTF.

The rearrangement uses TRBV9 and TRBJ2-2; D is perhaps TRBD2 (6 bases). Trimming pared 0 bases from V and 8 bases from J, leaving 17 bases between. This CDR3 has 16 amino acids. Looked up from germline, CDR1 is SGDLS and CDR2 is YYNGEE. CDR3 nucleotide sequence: TGTGCCAGCAGCGTAGTAAGCGGGTCGCTCTCGGGGGAGCTGTTTTTT. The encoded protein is CASSVVSGSLSGELFF.

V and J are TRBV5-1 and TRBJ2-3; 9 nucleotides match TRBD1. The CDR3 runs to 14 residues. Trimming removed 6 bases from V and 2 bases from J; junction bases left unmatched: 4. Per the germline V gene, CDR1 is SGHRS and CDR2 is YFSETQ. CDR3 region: CASKRQGDTDTQYF. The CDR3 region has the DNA TGCGCCAGCAAACGACAGGGGGACACAGATACGCAGTATTTT.

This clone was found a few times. CDR3 DNA: TGCGCCAGCAGCGCACTCCTACAAGAGCGTGGCTACACCTTC. Its protein product is CASSALLQERGYTF. V and J are TRBV5-1 and TRBJ1-2; D uncertain. Germline assignment: CDR1 SGHRS and CDR2 YFSETQ. Trimming removed 4 bases at V and 7 bases at J, with 17 bases between. The CDR3 covers 14 residues. The whole variable domain, remainder taken from reference TRBV5-1 and TRBJ1-2, is KAGVTQTPRYLIKTRGQQVTLSCSPISGHRSVSWYQQTPGQGLQFLFEYFSETQRNKGNFPGRFSGRQFSNSRSEMNVSTLELGDSALYLCASSALLQERGYTFGSGTRLTVV.

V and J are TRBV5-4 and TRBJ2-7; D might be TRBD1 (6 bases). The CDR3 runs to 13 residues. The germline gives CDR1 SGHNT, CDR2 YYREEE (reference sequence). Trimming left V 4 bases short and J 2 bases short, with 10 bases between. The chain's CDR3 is CASSRDKTYEQYF. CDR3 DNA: TGTGCCAGCAGCCGGGACAAGACCTACGAGCAGTACTTC.

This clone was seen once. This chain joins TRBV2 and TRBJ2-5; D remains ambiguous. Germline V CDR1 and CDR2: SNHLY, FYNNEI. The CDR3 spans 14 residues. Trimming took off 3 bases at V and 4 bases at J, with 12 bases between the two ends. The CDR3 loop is CASSDLGSLETQYF. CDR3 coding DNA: TGTGCCAGCAGTGATTTGGGCAGCTTAGAGACCCAGTACTTC.

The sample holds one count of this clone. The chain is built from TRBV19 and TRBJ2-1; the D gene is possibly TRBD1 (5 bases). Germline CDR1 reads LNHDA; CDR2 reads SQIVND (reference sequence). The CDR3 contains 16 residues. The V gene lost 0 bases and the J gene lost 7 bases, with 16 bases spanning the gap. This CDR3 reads CASSIESRPRANEQFF. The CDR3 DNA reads TGTGCCAGTAGTATAGAATCCCGGCCCAGGGCAAATGAGCAGTTCTTC.

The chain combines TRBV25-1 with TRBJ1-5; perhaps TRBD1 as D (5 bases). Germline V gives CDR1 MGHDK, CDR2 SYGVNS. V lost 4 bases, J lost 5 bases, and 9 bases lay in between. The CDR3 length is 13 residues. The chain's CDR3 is CASSVGGDQPQHF. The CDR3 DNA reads TGTGCCAGCAGTGTTGGGGGGGATCAGCCCCAGCATTTT.